The 17 T cell receptor beta chains listed next were all sequenced from one sample in a study of blood T cell repertoires in COVID-19. The repertoire was sequenced with immunoSEQ multiplex PCR; TCRdb's copy has only in-frame clones and lacks some. The repertoire has around 340,000 clones, around nine tenths of them found once; the top ten carry roughly 3.9%. Sequencing was performed on peripheral blood. The receptors here all came from a woman aged 60-75 years with COVID-19, enrolled during active disease.

This chain uses TRBV2 with TRBJ1-5, with 9 nucleotides matching TRBD1. Germline trimming cut 6 bases from V and 4 bases from J; bases unmatched to any gene: 7. This CDR3 has 15 amino acids. The germline V gene has CDR1 SNHLY and CDR2 FYNNEI. The CDR3: CASRGGTGYNQPQHF. CDR3 nucleotides: TGTGCCAGCAGGGGGGGGACAGGGTATAATCAGCCCCAGCATTTT.

This sequence joins TRBV5-8 and TRBJ2-3; D is perhaps TRBD1 (5 bases). Trimming took off 1 base at V and 4 bases at J, with 19 bases between the two ends. Germline loops: CDR1 SGHTS, CDR2 YDEGEE. CDR3 length: 17 amino acids. CDR3 amino acids: CASSLTRLGVGPDTQYF. DNA of the CDR3: TGTGCCAGCAGCTTGACCCGGTTAGGGGTGGGTCCAGATACGCAGTATTTT.

V gene TRBV18 combines with J gene TRBJ2-3; 12 positions agree with TRBD2. The CDR3 loop spans 15 amino acids. The germline gives CDR1 KGHSH, CDR2 LQKENI. Unmatched junction bases numbered 5, after V lost 2 bases and J lost 8 bases. CDR3 protein: CASSPGLAGGSTQYF. CDR3 DNA: TGTGCCAGCTCACCAGGCCTAGCGGGGGGGAGTACGCAGTATTTT.

CDR3 sequence: CASSSPQGTEAFF. The CDR3 bases are TGTGCCAGCAGTTCTCCACAGGGTACTGAAGCTTTCTTT. This chain links TRBV6-5 with TRBJ1-1; tentative D call: TRBD1 (6 bases). With 4 bases removed from V and 5 bases from J, the gap between germline ends came to 11 bases. Per germline, CDR1 MNHEY and CDR2 SVGAGI. The CDR3 sequence is 13 residues long.

J is TRBJ2-3 and V is TRBV28; TRBD2 matches 12 bases. This CDR3 contains 19 residues. V gave up 6 bases and J gave up 6 bases; unmatched junction bases: 19. The germline gives CDR1 MDHEN, CDR2 SYDVKM. CDR3 in DNA: TGTGCCAGCAGGGAAACTAGCGGGGGGCTATTCGGCGGTAAGGATACGCAGTATTTT. Protein sequence: CASRETSGGLFGGKDTQYF.

V gene TRBV28 combines with J gene TRBJ2-7; TRBD1 matches 11 bases. This CDR3 comprises 16 residues. Germline V gene lookup returns CDR1 MDHEN and CDR2 SYDVKM. After removal of 2 bases from V and 3 bases from J, the junction contained 6 bases not matched to a gene. For the CDR3, the DNA is TGTGCCAGCAGTTTAGCCCAGGGGACAGGGGGCTACGAGCAGTACTTC. It codes for CASSLAQGTGGYEQYF.

The rearrangement uses TRBV19 and TRBJ2-1; weak D call: TRBD2 (5 bases). V gave up 4 bases and J gave up 2 bases, with 12 bases separating them. There are 15 residues in the CDR3. The V gene's germline CDR1 is LNHDA and CDR2 SQIVND (reference sequence). CDR3 loop: CASSTLPGTYNEQFF. The CDR3 region has the DNA TGTGCCAGTAGTACACTCCCGGGGACCTACAATGAGCAGTTCTTC.

The chain carries TRBV5-1 and TRBJ2-1, with 9 bases aligning to TRBD1. V shed 3 bases, J shed 4 bases, and the junction held 14 bases outside the gene matches. The CDR3 consists of 18 residues. The germline V gene encodes CDR1 SGHRS and CDR2 YFSETQ. The CDR3 loop is CASSSSPGTGTPYNEQFF. The CDR3 DNA follows: TGCGCCAGCAGCTCCTCCCCCGGGACAGGGACCCCGTACAATGAGCAGTTCTTC.

V gene TRBV28 combines with J gene TRBJ1-5; TRBD1 might be the D (6 bases). Trimming cost V 6 bases and J 11 bases, with 14 bases left between them. The germline V gene has CDR1 MDHEN and CDR2 SYDVKM. CDR3 size: 12 residues. Written as DNA, the CDR3 is TGTGCCAGCAGGCAGGGGCTTGAGTCCCAGCATTTT. This gives the protein CASRQGLESQHF. Full variable domain (remainder filled in from reference TRBV28 and TRBJ1-5): DVKVTQSSRYLVKRTGEKVFLECVQDMDHENMFWYRQDPGLGLRLIYFSYDVKMKEKGDIPEGYSVSREKKERFSLILESASTNQTSMYLCASRQGLESQHFGDGTRLSIL.

The chain combines TRBV3-1 (or the pseudogene TRBV3-2) with TRBJ2-1; 12 bases fit TRBD2. The trim removed 7 bases at V and 5 bases at J, leaving 6 bases unmatched. Germline CDR1 reads LGHDT; CDR2 reads YNNKEL (reference sequence). The CDR3 length is 15 residues. CDR3: CASTWTSGIHNEQFF. CDR3 in DNA: TGTGCCAGCACATGGACTAGCGGGATTCACAATGAGCAGTTCTTC.

The chain combines TRBV7-6 with TRBJ1-2; no firm D call. V was clipped by 1 base and J by 4 bases, with 22 bases between them. The germline V gene has CDR1 SGHVS and CDR2 FNYEAQ. This CDR3 is 18 amino acids long. The CDR3 spells CASSLVPEARISSYGYTF. In nucleotides, the CDR3 is TGTGCCAGCAGCTTAGTGCCAGAGGCTAGGATCTCGAGCTATGGCTACACCTTC.

The chain has TRBV5-5 and TRBJ1-1; 9 positions agree with TRBD1. CDR1 is SGHKS, CDR2 YYEKEE, per germline (reference sequence). V gave up 2 bases and J gave up 1 base; unmatched junction bases: 3. The CDR3 length is 15 residues. CDR3 in DNA: TGTGCCAGCAGCTTACAGGGGGCAAGGAACACTGAAGCTTTCTTT. Translating it yields CASSLQGARNTEAFF.

This chain connects TRBV9 to TRBJ2-2, with D unclear. This CDR3 has 14 amino acids. Deletions cut 0 bases from V and 3 bases from J, with 6 bases between. CDR1 and CDR2 from the germline V gene are SGDLS and YYNGEE. The CDR3: CASSVDYYTGELFF. CDR3 DNA: TGTGCCAGCAGCGTAGACTACTACACCGGGGAGCTGTTTTTT.

The rearrangement links TRBV6-4 to TRBJ1-1; D is unclear. The germline V gene encodes CDR1 MRHNA and CDR2 SNTAGT. V lost 1 base to trimming and J lost 3 bases, with 15 bases between them. CDR3 length equals 16 residues. The CDR3 nucleotides read TGTGCCAGCAGTGACTTAGTGGGCAGGAGGGACACTGAAGCTTTCTTT. Its translation is CASSDLVGRRDTEAFF.

V usage is TRBV4-1 and J usage is TRBJ1-2, with unresolved D. Trimming stripped 1 base from V and 4 bases from J, with 13 bases between. Germline V lookup: CDR1 MGHRA, CDR2 YSYEKL. The CDR3 has 15 amino acids. CDR3 protein: CASSQGANRGYGYTF. The CDR3, as DNA: TGCGCCAGCAGCCAAGGGGCCAACCGGGGCTATGGCTACACCTTC.

The chain links TRBV21-1 to TRBJ1-2; TRBD1 was called by the table and not checked on the DNA. TRBV21-1 is flagged as a pseudogene. The CDR3 covers 18 residues. The CDR3 region is CASSTFCKGATTQDGYTF. The DNA for the CDR3 is TGTGCCAGCAGCACATTCTGCAAGGGGGCGACGACCCAGGATGGCTACACCTTC.

The V and J genes are TRBV6-5 and TRBJ1-2; 7 nucleotides match TRBD1. The CDR3 spans 14 residues. Germline V gene lookup returns CDR1 MNHEY and CDR2 SVGAGI. Trimming removed 7 bases from V and 7 bases from J; junction bases left unmatched: 12. CDR3 residues: CASIRQGTASGYTF. Here the CDR3 DNA reads TGTGCCAGCATCCGACAGGGAACGGCTAGTGGCTACACCTTC.